Listed here are 10 T cell receptor beta chains from one sample, sequenced in a study of somatic mutations in cytotoxic T cells in rheumatoid arthritis. Generated by immunoSEQ multiplex PCR, the TCRdb table keeps only in-frame clones and is missing some. In the table there are some 12,000 clones, roughly three quarters of which are singletons. Sequencing was carried out using CD8+ T cells sorted from blood. These TCRs come from a man aged 45 to 65 in good health.

Here the CDR3 DNA reads TGTGCCAGCAGCCCGCGGACGGGACAGTACTATGGCTACACCTTC. The encoded protein is CASSPRTGQYYGYTF. The V call is TRBV5-6, the J call TRBJ1-2; TRBD1 aligns across 7 bases. Germline V gene sequence: CDR1 SGHDT, CDR2 YYEEEE. Unmatched junction bases numbered 9, after V lost 4 bases and J lost 3 bases. The CDR3 totals 15 residues.

This clone was found a few times. This chain links TRBV9 with TRBJ1-1, with 7 bases identical to TRBD1. Germline trimming cut 2 bases from V and 0 bases from J; bases unmatched to any gene: 7. The CDR3 spans 16 residues. Germline CDR1 SGDLS, CDR2 YYNGEE. Written as DNA, the CDR3 is TGTGCCAGCAGCGTCGGGGACAGCGGAATGAACACTGAAGCTTTCTTT. It translates to CASSVGDSGMNTEAFF.

The chain uses TRBV27 and TRBJ2-7, with 8 bases that match TRBD1. The V segment lost 4 bases and the J segment 4 bases; nucleotides outside the gene matches: 6. The CDR3 runs to 14 residues. Germline V CDR1 and CDR2: MNHEY, SMNVEV (reference sequence). CDR3 loop: CASSSGQGPYEQYV. The CDR3 bases are TGTGCCAGCAGTTCAGGACAGGGACCATACGAGCAGTACGTC.

The chain recombines TRBV4-1 with TRBJ2-1, with 9 bases matching TRBD1. With V trimmed by 4 bases and J by 2 bases, 6 bases remained unmatched. Germline V gene data show CDR1 as MGHRA and CDR2 as YSYEKL. There are 16 residues in the CDR3. The CDR3 nucleotides are TGCGCCAGCAGCCTACTATGGGACAGGGCCTACAATGAGCAGTTCTTC. Amino acid sequence: CASSLLWDRAYNEQFF.

The J gene is TRBJ2-7, the V gene TRBV7-8; 9 bases match TRBD1. This CDR3 has 14 amino acids. Germline CDR1 is SGHVS and CDR2 is FQNEAQ. With 5 bases clipped from V and 3 bases from J, the junction kept 5 bases outside the gene matches. The CDR3 DNA is TGTGCCAGCAGCCTCATGACAGGGGGCTACGAGCAGTACGTC. Residues: CASSLMTGGYEQYV.

The chain carries TRBV28 and TRBJ2-7; 8 positions agree with TRBD1. Germline values: CDR1 MDHEN, CDR2 SYDVKM. V shed 4 bases and J 5 bases; nucleotides not matched to a gene: 7. This CDR3 has 14 amino acids. The CDR3 nucleotides are TGTGCCAGCAGTTATGACAGGGGATCCGACGAGCAGTACGTC. Its translation: CASSYDRGSDEQYV.

The chain joins TRBV27 to TRBJ2-1; D perhaps matches TRBD1 (6 bases). The CDR3 runs 16 residues. Germline V CDR1 and CDR2: MNHEY, SMNVEV (reference sequence). V lost 7 bases and J lost 4, with 20 bases in between. The CDR3 here is CASIPTGSRSYNEQFF. CDR3 in DNA: TGTGCCAGCATCCCCACAGGGTCCCGGTCATACAATGAGCAGTTCTTC.

This chain connects TRBV7-9 to TRBJ2-2, with 9 bases aligning to TRBD2. The germline CDR1 and CDR2 sequences are SEHNR and FQNEAQ (reference sequence). Germline trimming cut 1 base from V and 4 bases from J; bases unmatched to any gene: 4. CDR3 length: 16 amino acids. DNA for the CDR3: TGTGCCAGCAGCTTAGGTAGCGGGAGATCCACCGGGGAGCTGTTTTTT. It specifies CASSLGSGRSTGELFF.

The rearrangement links TRBV6-5 to TRBJ2-1; 8 bases are shared with TRBD2. The germline CDR1 and CDR2 sequences are MNHEY and SVGAGI. The junction had 4 bases not matched to a gene; V was cut back by 2 bases and J by 4 bases. The CDR3 is 15 amino acids. The CDR3 protein is CASSYGASGYNEQFF. The CDR3 bases are TGTGCCAGCAGTTACGGCGCTAGCGGGTACAATGAGCAGTTCTTC.

About this clone itself: A junction end diverges from the germline sequence, so it may reflect a read error. The chain carries TRBV7-7 and TRBJ2-1, with D possibly being TRBD1 (5 bases). This CDR3 contains 15 residues. Germline loops: CDR1 SSHAT, CDR2 FNYEAQ (reference sequence). The CDR3 spells CASSLGPGKYNEQFF. The CDR3 coding sequence is TGTGCTAGCAGCTTAGGGCCAGGGAAATACAATGAGCAGTTCTTC. The variable domain in full, completed from reference TRBV7-7 and TRBJ2-1, reads GAGVSQSPRYKVTKRGQDVTLRCDPISSHATLYWYQQALGQGPEFLTYFNYEAQPDKSGLPSDRFSAERPEGSISTLTIQRTEQRDSAMYRCASSLGPGKYNEQFFGPGTRLTVL.